This TCR beta chain comes out of a study of T cells in Graves' hyperthyroidism and ophthalmopathy. The investigators amplified TCR beta CDR3 regions from RNA transcripts. The HTBI set primed first-round TCR CDR3 RT-PCR. TCRdb ran MiXCR on the multiplex PCR reads and lists one entry per CDR3 protein. The repertoire holds approximately 610,000 distinct CDR3 sequences, with 14% to 15% as singletons. Germline loops: CDR1 DFQATT, CDR2 SNEGSKA (reference sequence). The CDR3 sequence is 14 residues long. The V end was cut by 5 bases, the J end by 3 bases, with 17 bases between. This clonotype has ten or more counts. A NOSPECS grade of at least 4, a Clinical Activity Score of at least 3 and duration under 3 months were recorded in ophthalmopathy patients. The study excluded patients with uncontrolled infection, other autoimmune disease, pregnancy or lactation. The PBMCs were taken from around 9 ml of fresh peripheral blood.

This TCR was sampled from a woman aged 40-49 years with Graves' ophthalmopathy. The sequencing sample was made of blood. The chain has TRBV20-1 and TRBJ2-7, with D perhaps TRBD2 (7 bases). CDR3 sequence: CSARREGQHYEQYF. In DNA, the CDR3 is TGCAGTGCTCGGAGGGAGGGACAACACTACGAGCAGTACTTC.